The clone carrying this T cell receptor beta chain was picked up many times. Its antigen is unidentified. This record comes from a study of T-cell memory formation after mild COVID-19. Findings of the study overall: Pre-infection memory already had some responding clones, implying cross-reactive memory joined.

Trimming shortened V by 0 bases and J by 12 bases, and 18 bases separated the two germline ends. Germline V lookup: CDR1 DFQATT, CDR2 SNEGSKA (reference sequence). This CDR3 region has 13 residues. TCR alpha and TCR beta cDNA libraries with sample barcodes and UMIs came from 5'RACE using constant-segment primers. TCRdb ran MiXCR on the 5' RACE reads and lists one entry per CDR3 protein. The sample holds 13,000 or so distinct CDR3 sequences, roughly 15% seen once. The source material was PBMCs or a T cell subset sorted from them (not recorded which). The TCR was taken from a young man who had mild COVID-19 (a few samples of this study predate the infection). Cell type and time point are not known. The chain recombines TRBV20-1 with TRBJ2-7; tentative D call: TRBD1 (5 bases). For the CDR3, the DNA is TGCAGTGCTAGAGATCCTATGCTCGACAGATCGTACGTC. As protein: CSARDPMLDRSYV.